This TCR beta chain was recorded in a study of blood T cells in healthy people across ages (dated by TCRdb to between 2014 and 2016). Regarding the complete study: In model experiments, roughly one uniquely barcoded TCR beta cDNA molecule per two T cells was captured by template switching. To track age-related changes in TCR beta repertoire diversity, the study relied on deep sequencing normalized with unique cDNA molecular identifiers. Donors were grouped into four age groups: young (average 16 years), middle-aged (around 39), aged (roughly 67) and long-lived (less than 85). To avoid experimental bias, donors of different ages were randomly spread across the sequencing lanes. The study analyzed two additional independent replicas of 1 million unique cDNA reads from the same blood draw for two donors, one aged 18 to 30 and one aged 80 or older. General findings and caveats noted by the study authors: Estimates of total diversity based on one million sequenced T cells were considered lower bounds and underestimates. Because profiling used bulk unsorted PBMCs, naive and antigen-experienced compartments could not be compared conclusively. There was a strong correlation between observed TCR beta diversity and the percentage of naive T cells measured by flow cytometry. As age increased, observed TCR beta diversity per million T cells dropped in a roughly linear way, and a significant reduction was already evident by age roughly 40. Compared with the aged group, more naive CD4+ T cells, fewer expanded clones and increased TCR diversity were shown by the long-lived group, suggesting age selection. Donor CMV infection status was unknown, potentially confounding age-related changes in expanded clonotypes.

The donors were roughly 39 Caucasian individuals from Russia, aged roughly 6 to 100 years, who were systemically healthy. Approximately 9 milliliters of peripheral blood were collected from each donor into EDTA-treated Vacutainer tubes. Ficoll-Paque density-gradient centrifugation was used to isolate PBMCs, with at least 6.5 million per sample. Trizol reagent was used to extract total RNA from the PBMCs, yielding at least 6 micrograms per sample. The percentages of naive CD45RAhigh/CD27high T cells were determined by flow cytometry on a PBMC aliquot from every donor. The library relied on 5' RACE. TCRdb records Illumina HiSeq 2500 as the sequencer. A second PCR of about 7 to 12 cycles was performed with a sample-barcoded 5' primer and a J-beta primer mix. Each TCR beta cDNA molecule received a unique molecular identifier from a template-switch 5' adaptor carrying 12 random nucleotides. Each sample yielded at least 3 million CDR3-containing paired-end reads. The Mint cDNA synthesis kit, primed by a TRBC-specific oligonucleotide, was used to synthesize first-strand cDNA from all RNA. Following uracil-DNA glycosylase treatment, all cDNA underwent a first 18-cycle PCR with the universal primers M1SS and BC2_uni_R. On the study's bioinformatics: For normalization, 1 million high-quality reads were randomly selected from each sample, with every read carrying a distinct molecular identifier. Instead of being binned into consensus sequences, reads that shared molecular identifiers were thrown out. MiTCR, run with a Q25 quality threshold and the strictest error-elimination algorithm, handled CDR3 identification, clonotype clustering and error correction. A nonparametric unseen species model with Euler transformation was used to estimate a lower bound on total TCR beta diversity. In-frame beta chains were kept once TCRdb had trimmed the public reads at Q25 with fastp and called clones with MiXCR. Every entry covers one CDR3 protein and lists the most common genes and DNA from its rows. It is TCRdb's table, rather than the study itself, that gives the V and J calls and clone size. This sample has around 970,000 distinct CDR3 sequences in its table, and roughly 50% of those were observed once. The ten biggest clones cover 20% to 25% of the sample.

With regard to this clonotype: Its antigen target is currently unknown. No much larger clone is present one base from it, and per-base qualities are unavailable.

The CDR3 measures 14 amino acids from cysteine to phenylalanine. The sequence is cut down to CDR3 DNA, 42 bases in frame from base 1. CDR1 MNHNY and CDR2 SVGAGI were looked up in the germline V gene (reference sequence). Trimming costs V 6 bases and J 11 bases, and their ends lie 20 bases apart. The receptor's source is a woman aged 55-70 years in good health. The V and J segments used are TRBV6-6 and TRBJ2-1, and the D gene may be TRBD1, 8 bases matching. Sequenced sample: blood. In nucleotides, the sequence is TGTGCCAGCAGCGTAACAGGGGGAGGGATGAAGCAGTTCTTC. It specifies CASSVTGGGMKQFF.